These T cell receptor beta chains were read from a single sample in a study of OX40 agonist ivuxolimab in advanced cancers. The method was immunoSEQ multiplex PCR; TCRdb's version includes in-frame clones alone and lacks a portion of them. The sample has about 20,000 clones, more than 65% seen once. The sample was CD4+ or CD8+ T cells sorted from blood, taken in a trial of the OX40 agonist ivuxolimab. These receptors were obtained from an adult with an advanced solid tumor such as melanoma, head and neck, liver or kidney cancer. CDR3s include the opening cysteine and the closing phenylalanine or tryptophan. D genes are given only for firm matches. Clone size, where shown, is once, few, many, or a class for clones that have expanded.

abundance: -
v_gene: TRBV19
d_gene: -
j_gene: TRBJ2-7
CDR3nt: TGTGCCAGTGGTGACGGGACCTACGAGCAGTACTTC
CDR3aa: CASGDGTYEQYF

abundance: few
v_gene: TRBV5-6
d_gene: -
j_gene: TRBJ1-5
CDR3nt: TGTGCCAGCAGCTTGAGTCTCGGGGGGGGGACCCAGCATTTT
CDR3aa: CASSLSLGGGTQHF

abundance: -
v_gene: TRBV11-2
d_gene: -
j_gene: TRBJ2-7
CDR3nt: TGTGCCAGCAGTTGGGGAACCGCCGAGCAGTACTTC
CDR3aa: CASSWGTAEQYF

abundance: few
v_gene: TRBV2
d_gene: -
j_gene: TRBJ2-1
CDR3nt: TGTGCCAGCATTGGGGCGGACCTTAACTACAATGAGCAGTTCTTC
CDR3aa: CASIGADLNYNEQFF

abundance: few
v_gene: TRBV5-3
d_gene: TRBD1
j_gene: TRBJ1-1
CDR3nt: TGTGCCAGAAGCACCTGTTTGTGGGTTAATCAGGGGGGGACTGAAGCTTTCTTT
CDR3aa: CARSTCLWVNQGGTEAFF

abundance: few
v_gene: TRBV7-2
d_gene: -
j_gene: TRBJ2-6
CDR3nt: TGTGCCAGCAGCTTAGCGGTCGGATGGGGTAAAGTGTCTGGGGCCAACGTCCTGACTTTC
CDR3aa: CASSLAVGWGKVSGANVLTF

abundance: -
v_gene: TRBV4-3
d_gene: -
j_gene: TRBJ2-7
CDR3nt: TGCGCCAGCAGCACAGGGCCTTTCTACGAGCAGTACTTC
CDR3aa: CASSTGPFYEQYF

abundance: -
v_gene: TRBV27
d_gene: -
j_gene: TRBJ1-4
CDR3nt: TGTGCCAGCTCGATGTTAACAGTGGGTGAAAAACTGTTTTTT
CDR3aa: CASSMLTVGEKLFF

abundance: -
v_gene: TRBV4-1
d_gene: -
j_gene: TRBJ2-7
CDR3nt: TGCGCCAGCAGCCCACAGGGCAGCTCCTACGAGCAGTACTTC
CDR3aa: CASSPQGSSYEQYF

abundance: -
v_gene: TRBV6-5
d_gene: TRBD2
j_gene: TRBJ2-7
CDR3nt: TGTGCCAGCAGTTACCGGACGGGAGGGTACGACGAGCAGTACTTC
CDR3aa: CASSYRTGGYDEQYF

abundance: -
v_gene: TRBV5-1
d_gene: TRBD1
j_gene: TRBJ2-7
CDR3nt: TGCGCCAGCAGCTCCTGGACAGGGAGGTACGAGCAGTACTTC
CDR3aa: CASSSWTGRYEQYF

abundance: -
v_gene: TRBV30
d_gene: TRBD1
j_gene: TRBJ1-5
CDR3nt: TGTGCCTGGAGTAAACAGGGGGTTTATAGCAATCAGCCCCAGCATTTT
CDR3aa: CAWSKQGVYSNQPQHF

abundance: -
v_gene: TRBV6-6
d_gene: TRBD2
j_gene: TRBJ2-7
CDR3nt: TGTGCCAGCAGTTACCTAGCGGGGAATTCCTACGAGCAGTACTTC
CDR3aa: CASSYLAGNSYEQYF

abundance: -
v_gene: TRBV5-8
d_gene: -
j_gene: TRBJ2-3
CDR3nt: TGTGCCAGCAGCTTGCGGCGGCCCCCACGAGATACGCAGTATTTT
CDR3aa: CASSLRRPPRDTQYF

abundance: medium-sized
v_gene: TRBV19
d_gene: TRBD2
j_gene: TRBJ2-7
CDR3nt: TGTGCCAGTAGTTCTACTAGCGGGGGCTACGACGAGCAGTACTTC
CDR3aa: CASSSTSGGYDEQYF